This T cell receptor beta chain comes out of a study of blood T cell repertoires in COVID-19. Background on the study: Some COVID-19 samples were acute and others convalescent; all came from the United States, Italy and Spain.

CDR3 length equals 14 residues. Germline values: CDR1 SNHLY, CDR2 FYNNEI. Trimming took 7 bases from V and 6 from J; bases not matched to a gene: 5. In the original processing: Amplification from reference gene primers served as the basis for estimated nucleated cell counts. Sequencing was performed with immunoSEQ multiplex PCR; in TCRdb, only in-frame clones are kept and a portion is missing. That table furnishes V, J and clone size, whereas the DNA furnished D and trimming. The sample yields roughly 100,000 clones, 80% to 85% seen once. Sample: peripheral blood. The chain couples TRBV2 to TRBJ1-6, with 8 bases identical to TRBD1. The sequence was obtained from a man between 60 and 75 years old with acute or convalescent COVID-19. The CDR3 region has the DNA TGTGCCAGCACCCGACAGGGGTTTAATTCACCCCTCCACTTT. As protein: CASTRQGFNSPLHF.